This T cell receptor (beta chain) is from a study of regulatory T cells in long-lasting Graves disease (dated by TCRdb to the early 2020s). Concerning the study at large: Newly diagnosed Graves' disease patients had taken antithyroid drugs for less than 3 months. Patients with persistent Graves' disease were compared with patients with newly diagnosed Graves' disease using TCR sequencing and RNA sequencing of peripheral blood. A total of about 35 samples underwent TCR sequencing, from around 13 patients with persistent Graves' disease and around 20 patients with newly diagnosed Graves' disease. The study took place in China and was registered as a clinical trial.

The time point tag for this specimen amounts to: newly diagnosed GD, antithyroid drugs for less than 3 months. For both TCR sequencing and RNA sequencing, RNA was extracted from PBMCs using TRIzol. Graves' disease was diagnosed according to American Thyroid Association guidelines. Patients for the study were recruited at an endocrinology department in Xi'an, China. From each patient, approximately 10 milliliters of peripheral blood was collected into an EDTA anticoagulant tube. PBMCs were isolated by Ficoll Paque Plus density gradient separation without further T cell sorting. An Agilent 2100 Bioanalyzer and agarose gel were used to check RNA quality, and a NanoDrop 2000 was used to measure RNA concentration. As regards this clonotype: Its recognized antigen is unknown. Base qualities were left out, and no much larger clone turns up one base away.

Counted from cysteine to phenylalanine, this CDR3 has 16 amino acids. The DNA shown is the 48-base CDR3, in frame from base 1. CDR1 and CDR2 are drawn from the germline V gene: SGHTA, FQGNSA. V lost 4 bases and J lost 0 bases, and the count of bases not matched to a germline gene is 5. The library was generated by multiplex PCR. Sequenced on an Illumina HiSeq 4000. TCR beta libraries were built with iRepertoire HTBI primers and Arm-PCR amplification of CDR3 regions. Before sequencing, the PCR products went through gel purification. As for the authors' bioinformatics: Gene usage analysis of CDR3 amino acid clonotypes relied on the 60 or so TRBV and 13 to 15 TRBJ segments identified across samples. COPE and FqMerger were used to merge filtered high-quality paired reads into contigs. BLAST was used to align contigs to IMGT TRBV, TRBD and TRBJ reference genes, and CDR3 was defined according to IMGT. Any clonotype with a frequency above 0.1% was counted as a highly expanded clone. Shannon entropy was used to measure repertoire diversity, and the Gini coefficient was used to measure V-J evenness. A clonotype was considered public if more than one individual shared it. The public reads were quality trimmed at Q25 with fastp and then assembled into clones with MiXCR by TCRdb, keeping productive beta chains. Each record represents a unique CDR3 protein, reported with the most common genes and DNA among its rows. The V and J calls were not made by the authors but by TCRdb's processing. This sample comprises about 310,000 distinct CDR3 sequences, 18% of them detected only once. The top ten hold more than 30% of the sample.

Overall study outcomes, separate from this receptor: Persistent Graves' disease patients showed lower TCR Shannon entropy and fewer highly expanded clones than newly diagnosed patients, suggesting clonal expansion. The small sample size was acknowledged by the authors as a limitation that may reduce accuracy. Sequencing and analysis were restricted to the TCR beta chain. More public clonotypes were shared among persistent patients (roughly 3,000) than among newly diagnosed patients (966). Preferential use of TRBV28, TRBJ1-2 and TRBJ2-5 was observed in persistent disease, whereas TRBV20-1 and TRBJ2-1 were favored in newly diagnosed disease. Peripheral blood alone was examined, since thyroid tissue, which constituted the primary lesion, could not be accessed.

This TCR derives from a female donor with Graves disease. The rearrangement combines TRBV7-2 with TRBJ2-1, with 8 bases aligning to TRBD2. This specimen consisted of peripheral blood mononuclear cells (PBMCs), obtained at new diagnosis, from a patient treated with antithyroid drugs. The DNA is as follows: TGTGCCAGCAGCTCCAGCGGGAGAAGCTCCTACAATGAGCAGTTCTTC. Its protein is CASSSSGRSSYNEQFF.